This TCR beta chain was sequenced during a study of CD8+ T cells in alopecia areata. Study results and limitations: Researchers reported that TCR sharing among patients proved less clear than in mice, possibly HLA-linked.

Worth noting for this clone: The antigen remains undetermined.

This CDR3 is built from 14 residues. The V gene lost 1 base and the J gene lost 6 bases, with 13 bases spanning the gap. Germline CDR1 SGDLS, CDR2 YYNGEE. The treatment here: oral pan-JAK inhibitor, 5-10 mg twice daily. TCR sequencing used cDNA made by reverse transcription of extracted RNA. Sequencing used immunoSEQ multiplex PCR; TCRdb keeps in-frame clones, though not all of them. The sample records roughly 190,000 clones, 50% to 60% being singletons. V is TRBV9 and J is TRBJ1-2; no reliable D call. The TCR originated in a human donor with alopecia areata. The specimen comprised CD4+ T cells sorted from blood, sampled at week 4, from a patient treated with tofacitinib. The CDR3 here is CASSVRVWGDGYTF. CDR3 sequence (DNA): TGTGCCAGCAGCGTACGTGTGTGGGGAGATGGCTACACCTTC. Based on the CDR3 plus reference TRBV9 and TRBJ1-2, the full variable domain is DSGVTQTPKHLITATGQRVTLRCSPRSGDLSVYWYQQSLDQGLQFLIQYYNGEERAKGNILERFSAQQFPDLHSELNLSSLELGDSALYFCASSVRVWGDGYTFGSGTRLTVV.